Below are 30 T cell receptor beta chains sequenced from a single sample in a study of blood T cell repertoires in COVID-19. Sequencing used immunoSEQ multiplex PCR; TCRdb keeps in-frame clones, though not all of them. The sample records 150,000 to 200,000 clones, about 86% being singletons. The material sequenced was PBMCs or T cells enriched from blood (not recorded which). The receptors originated from a woman aged 45-60 years in a cohort exposed to, infected with or recovered from COVID-19 (not recorded which).

This clone turned up a few times. The V gene is TRBV30, the J gene TRBJ1-5, with 8 nucleotides matching TRBD1. With V trimmed by 1 base and J by 6 bases, 14 bases remained unmatched. The V gene's germline CDR1 is GTSNPN and CDR2 SVGIG (reference sequence). This CDR3 region has 17 residues. The CDR3 DNA follows: TGTGCCTGGAGTGATCACACAGGGGGTAAACTCAGTCAGCCCCAGCATTTT. This encodes CAWSDHTGGKLSQPQHF.

This clone was detected only once. This same CDR3 is encoded by further DNA sequences in the sample. The chain links TRBV29-1 to TRBJ1-1; unclear D gene. Germline V gene sequence: CDR1 SQVTM, CDR2 ANQGSEA. The ends were cut back, 4 bases at V and 1 base at J, with 4 bases in the middle. This CDR3 is built from 11 residues. The CDR3 coding sequence is TGCAGCGTTGCCAGGAACACTGAAGCTTTCTTT. Its protein is CSVARNTEAFF.

This clone was counted a few times. The chain uses TRBV10-1 and TRBJ1-2, with D hard to call. The CDR3 has 17 residues. V shed 2 bases and J shed 5 bases, with 21 bases lying between them. Germline V gene lookup returns CDR1 WNHNN and CDR2 SYGVQD (reference sequence). The CDR3 DNA reads as TGCGCCAGCAGTGAGCACCGGAGGCCTATAGAAGGGTATGGCTACACCTTC. This gives the protein CASSEHRRPIEGYGYTF.

CDR3 loop: CASSFSGGASNEQFF. The CDR3 DNA follows: TGTGCCAGCAGCTTCAGCGGGGGAGCCTCCAATGAGCAGTTCTTC. The J gene is TRBJ2-1, the V gene TRBV7-3; 8 positions match TRBD2. CDR1 and CDR2 (germline): SGHTA, FQGTGA. This CDR3 is built from 15 residues. Unmatched junction bases numbered 7, after V lost 3 bases and J lost 6 bases. The full variable domain, completed using reference TRBV7-3 and TRBJ2-1, is GAGVSQTPSNKVTEKGKYVELRCDPISGHTALYWYRQSLGQGPEFLIYFQGTGAADDSGLPNDRFFAVRPEGSVSTLKIQRTERGDSAVYLCASSFSGGASNEQFFGPGTRLTVL.

V usage is TRBV24-1 and J usage is TRBJ2-3; 10 bases are a match to TRBD1. The V gene end was trimmed by 5 bases and the J gene end by 4 bases; junction bases not matched to a gene: 5. Germline V lookup: CDR1 KGHDR, CDR2 SFDVKD. The CDR3 covers 15 residues. CDR3 DNA: TGTGCCACCAGTGCGGGACAGGGGCGAGCAGATACGCAGTATTTT. This encodes CATSAGQGRADTQYF.

This chain uses TRBV28 with TRBJ1-1; 7 bases line up with TRBD1. V lost 4 bases, J lost 8 bases, and 13 bases stayed unmatched. Per germline, CDR1 MDHEN and CDR2 SYDVKM. The length of the CDR3 is 15 residues. CDR3: CASSSSGGRRVEAFF. CDR3 DNA: TGTGCCAGCAGTTCGTCAGGGGGGCGTCGGGTAGAAGCTTTCTTT.

This sequence joins TRBV2 and TRBJ1-5; D remains unclear. CDR1 and CDR2 from the germline V gene are SNHLY and FYNNEI. The CDR3 is 11 residues long. V lost 8 bases, J lost 8 bases, and 10 bases lay in between. CDR3 coding DNA: TGTGCCAGCGCTGAAAGAGAGCCCCAGCATTTT. Its translation: CASAEREPQHF. Using reference TRBV2 and TRBJ1-5 for the parts outside the CDR3, the full variable domain is EPEVTQTPSHQVTQMGQEVILRCVPISNHLYFYWYRQILGQKVEFLVSFYNNEISEKSEIFDDQFSVERPDGSNFTLKIRSTKLEDSAMYFCASAEREPQHFGDGTRLSIL.

In its sample, this clone was seen once. The chain combines TRBV6-1 with TRBJ1-2; no clear D. Germline-derived CDR1 and CDR2 are MNHNS and SASEGT. Trimming shortened V by 3 bases and J by 0 bases, and 8 bases separated the two germline ends. The CDR3 length is 14 residues. The CDR3 DNA sequence: TGTGCCAGCAGTGAGTCGCAGGCTAACTATGGCTACACCTTC. Protein: CASSESQANYGYTF.

The rearrangement joins TRBV5-8 to TRBJ1-6; D remains unclear. The CDR3 is 14 residues long. CDR1 is SGHTS, CDR2 YDEGEE, per germline. Trimming removed 5 bases at V and 4 bases at J, with 10 bases between. CDR3 nucleotide sequence: TGTGCCAGCAGTTCCGACATGTATAATTCACCCCTCCACTTT. Translation: CASSSDMYNSPLHF.

This rearrangement joins TRBV28 to TRBJ2-3; 8 bases are shared with TRBD2. The CDR3 loop spans 12 amino acids. Germline V gives CDR1 MDHEN, CDR2 SYDVKM. V was pared by 5 bases and J by 8 bases, with 3 bases of the junction left unmatched. The DNA of the CDR3 is TGTGCCAGCAGTGGTAGCGGGGTTACGCAGTATTTT. Translating it yields CASSGSGVTQYF.

The chain couples TRBV9 to TRBJ2-5, with D possibly matching TRBD1 (5 bases). Trimming stripped 2 bases from V and 5 bases from J, with 16 bases between. Germline V CDR1 and CDR2: SGDLS, YYNGEE. The CDR3 runs to 15 residues. DNA of the CDR3: TGTGCCAGCAGCGTTTGGGGCTCTGGTGGTGAGACCCAGTACTTC. Its protein is CASSVWGSGGETQYF. The whole variable domain, remainder taken from reference TRBV9 and TRBJ2-5, is DSGVTQTPKHLITATGQRVTLRCSPRSGDLSVYWYQQSLDQGLQFLIQYYNGEERAKGNILERFSAQQFPDLHSELNLSSLELGDSALYFCASSVWGSGGETQYFGPGTRLLVL.

This clone was detected only once. One junction end disagrees with the germline gene, perhaps due to a read error. The chain uses TRBV18 and TRBJ2-7; perhaps TRBD1 as D (5 bases). This CDR3 comprises 11 residues. CDR1 is KGHSH, CDR2 LQKENI, per germline. CDR3 loop: CASSDRQTLDF. Written as DNA, the CDR3 is TGTGCCAGCTCAGACAGACAGACTCTGGACTTC.

This rearrangement joins TRBV6-4 to TRBJ2-1; D remains ambiguous. This CDR3 has 14 residues. Germline-derived CDR1 and CDR2 are MRHNA and SNTAGT. The V gene lost 0 bases and the J gene lost 9 bases, with 12 bases spanning the gap. Here the CDR3 reads CASSDSTPAREQFF. Written as DNA, the CDR3 is TGTGCCAGCAGTGACTCGACTCCCGCCCGTGAGCAGTTCTTC.

The V and J genes are TRBV29-1 and TRBJ2-1; the D is unclear. Between the trimmed V and J ends, which lost 1 base and 5 bases, there was a span of 9 bases. The germline V gene has CDR1 SQVTM and CDR2 ANQGSEA. This CDR3 is built from 13 residues. The CDR3 sequence is CSVEVFADNEQFF. The CDR3 DNA follows: TGCAGCGTTGAAGTCTTTGCGGACAATGAGCAGTTCTTC.

This clone was seen just once. This chain joins TRBV27 and TRBJ2-3, with a possible D match to TRBD1 (6 bases). The CDR3 loop spans 15 amino acids. Germline CDR1 reads MNHEY; CDR2 reads SMNVEV (reference sequence). The germline V and J ends were trimmed by 4 bases and 1 base, with 12 bases remaining between them. The CDR3 DNA reads as TGTGCCAGCAGTTCAATGGACAGAGGCACAGATACGCAGTATTTT. Protein sequence: CASSSMDRGTDTQYF.

The chain couples TRBV5-4 to TRBJ2-1; 9 positions match TRBD2. CDR3 size: 20 residues. The trim removed 5 bases at V and 3 bases at J, leaving 21 bases unmatched. The V gene's germline CDR1 is SGHNT and CDR2 YYREEE (reference sequence). This chain's CDR3 is CASRPQMRGGLSPVYNEQFF. CDR3 nucleotides: TGTGCCAGCAGACCTCAAATGCGGGGGGGCCTTTCTCCAGTCTACAATGAGCAGTTCTTC.

This chain joins TRBV29-1 and TRBJ1-5; D is undetermined. The CDR3 is made up of 11 amino acids. Trimming pared 1 base from V and 13 bases from J, leaving 11 bases between. Germline CDR1 is SQVTM and CDR2 is ANQGSEA. CDR3 region: CSVEAEERQHF. DNA of the CDR3: TGCAGCGTTGAAGCCGAGGAACGGCAGCATTTT. The full variable domain, completed using reference TRBV29-1 and TRBJ1-5, is SAVISQKPSRDICQRGTSLTIQCQVDSQVTMMFWYRQQPGQSLTLIATANQGSEATYESGFVIDKFPISRPNLTFSTLTVSNMSPEDSSIYLCSVEAEERQHFGDGTRLSIL.

J is TRBJ2-3 and V is TRBV7-9; D call uncertain. The V end lost 2 bases, the J end lost 4 bases, and 7 bases lay between the germline ends. CDR3 length: 13 residues. The germline gives CDR1 SEHNR, CDR2 FQNEAQ (reference sequence). The CDR3 coding sequence is TGTGCCAGCAGCTTAAGAGTCCCAGATACGCAGTATTTT. This gives the protein CASSLRVPDTQYF. Together with reference TRBV7-9 and TRBJ2-3, the CDR3 gives the full variable domain: DTGVSQNPRHKITKRGQNVTFRCDPISEHNRLYWYRQTLGQGPEFLTYFQNEAQLEKSRLLSDRFSAERPKGSFSTLEIQRTEQGDSAMYLCASSLRVPDTQYFGPGTRLTVL.

This sequence joins TRBV18 and TRBJ2-1; TRBD1 matches at 7 bases. The junction had 10 bases not matched to a gene; V was cut back by 6 bases and J by 8 bases. CDR1 and CDR2 from the germline V gene are KGHSH and LQKENI. CDR3 length equals 14 residues. Here the CDR3 DNA reads TGTGCCAGCTCGCCTGACAGGGTAGCCGATGAGCAGTTCTTC. Amino acid sequence: CASSPDRVADEQFF.

The chain couples TRBV3-1 (or the pseudogene TRBV3-2) to TRBJ2-3; 7 bases map to TRBD2. CDR3 size: 17 residues. Germline lookup yields CDR1 LGHDT and CDR2 YNNKEL (reference sequence). With V trimmed by 1 base and J by 0 bases, 7 bases remained unmatched. CDR3 DNA: TGTGCCAGCAGCCAAGGTTGGTGGGGGGGAAGCACAGATACGCAGTATTTT. It is translated as CASSQGWWGGSTDTQYF.

This CDR3 is CASSLNRDRGQETQYF. As DNA, the CDR3 is TGTGCCAGCAGCTTAAACCGGGACAGGGGGCAAGAGACCCAGTACTTC. This chain uses TRBV11-2 with TRBJ2-5; TRBD1 matches at 11 bases. Germline V gene sequence: CDR1 SGHAT, CDR2 FQNNGV. Losses at the gene ends were 2 bases for V and 2 bases for J; bases not matched to a gene: 4. The CDR3 runs to 16 residues.

A word on this clone: Germline is not matched at one junction end, which may reflect a read error. This chain connects TRBV19 to TRBJ1-2, with D perhaps matching TRBD1 (6 bases). The CDR3 extends over 12 amino acids. The germline gives CDR1 LNHDA, CDR2 SQIVND (reference sequence). CDR3 in amino acids: CASRIGQNGYTF. In DNA, the CDR3 is TGTGCCAGTAGGATAGGACAGAATGGCTACACCTTC.

The chain employs TRBV6-1 and TRBJ1-5; TRBD1 matches at 7 bases. Germline V CDR1 and CDR2: MNHNS, SASEGT. CDR3 length equals 13 residues. V was pared by 8 bases and J by 7 bases, with 8 bases of the junction left unmatched. CDR3: CASAGTAGQPQHF. CDR3 coding DNA: TGTGCCAGCGCTGGGACAGCAGGACAGCCCCAGCATTTT.

The chain carries TRBV11-2 and TRBJ2-5; tentatively, D is TRBD1 (6 bases). This CDR3 is built from 17 residues. V was cut by 4 bases and J by 2 bases, with 20 bases left in between. Germline CDR1 is SGHAT and CDR2 is FQNNGV. The CDR3 is CASSSNRDKPRQETQYF. CDR3 nucleotide sequence: TGTGCCAGCAGCTCGAACCGGGACAAGCCTCGACAAGAGACCCAGTACTTC.

The chain combines TRBV3-1 (or the pseudogene TRBV3-2) with TRBJ1-1; D ambiguous. Looked up from germline, CDR1 is LGHDT and CDR2 is YNNKEL (reference sequence). Trimming took off 1 base at V and 5 bases at J, with 11 bases between the two ends. CDR3 length: 14 amino acids. CDR3 coding DNA: TGTGCCAGCAGCCAAGTCGACACTGGGACTGAAGCTTTCTTT. This gives the protein CASSQVDTGTEAFF.

This rearrangement joins TRBV15 to TRBJ2-5; a weak D match, TRBD2 (7 bases). CDR3 length: 14 amino acids. CDR1 and CDR2 from the germline V gene are LNHNV and YYDKDF (reference sequence). V was clipped by 4 bases and J by 5 bases, with 14 bases between them. The CDR3 sequence is CATSTTGRAETQYF. CDR3 nucleotide sequence: TGTGCCACCAGCACTACAGGGAGGGCGGAGACCCAGTACTTC.

This clone appeared a single time. The chain combines TRBV28 with TRBJ1-2; TRBD1 might be the D (6 bases). This CDR3 contains 14 residues. Germline CDR1 reads MDHEN; CDR2 reads SYDVKM. The V gene lost 6 bases and the J gene lost 8 bases, with 19 bases spanning the gap. The CDR3 is CASSPRTDPGGYTF. In nucleotides, the CDR3 is TGTGCCAGCAGCCCTCGGACAGACCCGGGGGGCTACACCTTC.

The chain has TRBV25-1 and TRBJ2-7, with D possibly being TRBD1 (6 bases). The CDR3 has 15 residues. The V gene lost 2 bases and the J gene lost 1 base, with 12 bases spanning the gap. Germline loops: CDR1 MGHDK, CDR2 SYGVNS. CDR3 region: CASSETTGKSYEQYF. The CDR3 DNA sequence: TGTGCCAGCAGTGAAACGACAGGCAAATCCTACGAGCAGTACTTC.

The gene calls are TRBV5-4 and TRBJ1-2; TRBD1 aligns across 7 bases. The germline V gene encodes CDR1 SGHNT and CDR2 YYREEE (reference sequence). The V gene end was trimmed by 3 bases and the J gene end by 4 bases; junction bases not matched to a gene: 9. This CDR3 is built from 15 residues. CDR3 DNA sequence: TGTGCCAGCAGCTCACGGGGGACAGATGGCTATGGCTACACCTTC. It encodes CASSSRGTDGYGYTF.

Here the CDR3 reads CASSLRESPYEQYF. CDR3 bases: TGTGCCAGCAGCCTCAGGGAATCCCCCTACGAGCAGTACTTC. The genes are TRBV28 and TRBJ2-7, with D possibly being TRBD1 (5 bases). Germline CDR1 reads MDHEN; CDR2 reads SYDVKM. V shed 6 bases and J shed 2 bases, with 14 bases lying between them. The length of the CDR3 is 14 residues.